A selection of T cell receptor beta chains follows, all from one sample in a study of T cells in Graves' hyperthyroidism and ophthalmopathy. A single record per CDR3 protein comes from TCRdb applying MiXCR to the multiplex PCR reads. Of about 400,000 distinct CDR3 sequences in the sample, 14% were seen once. Specimen: blood. These receptors all come from a woman under 40 with Graves' ophthalmopathy. CDR3s include the opening cysteine and the closing phenylalanine or tryptophan. D genes are given only for firm matches. Rows give clone size only sometimes, using once, few, many, or a class for an expanded clone.

>NA|many|TRBJ1-2|TRBV3-1
CASSQVQGYGYTF
TGTGCCAGCAGCCAAGTACAGGGCTATGGCTACACCTTC
>TRBD1|many|TRBJ1-6|TRBV7-8
CASSFFGRGQSYNSPLHF
TGTGCCAGCAGCTTTTTCGGCAGGGGGCAATCCTATAATTCACCCCTCCACTTT
>TRBD2|NA|TRBJ2-2|TRBV10-3
CAISREAGSGTGELFF
TGTGCCATCAGTCGAGAAGCGGGGAGCGGTACCGGGGAGCTGTTTTTT
>NA|many|TRBJ2-2|TRBV3-1
CASSRLVNAGELFF
TGTGCCAGCAGTCGACTAGTAAACGCCGGGGAGCTGTTTTTT
>NA|many|TRBJ2-7|TRBV11-1
CASSYRQGTISYEQYF
TGTGCCAGCAGTTACCGACAGGGGACTATCTCCTACGAGCAGTACTTC
>NA|few|TRBJ2-4|TRBV6-1
CASKGGGTGNIQYF
TGTGCCAGCAAAGGGGGGGGAACTGGGAACATTCAGTACTTC
>NA|many|TRBJ1-4|TRBV7-6
CASSPRQGVEKLFF
TGTGCCAGCAGCCCCAGGCAGGGTGTTGAAAAACTGTTTTTT
>NA|many|TRBJ2-2|TRBV20-1
CSALPYKGYGELFF
TGCAGTGCTCTACCCTACAAAGGGTACGGGGAGCTGTTTTTT
>TRBD2|NA|TRBJ2-7|TRBV7-3
CASSLNRLAGGPSYEQYF
TGTGCCAGCAGCTTAAATCGGCTAGCGGGGGGCCCGTCCTACGAGCAGTACTTC
>TRBD1|many|TRBJ2-7|TRBV28
CASSSPGQGIEQYF
TGTGCCAGCAGTTCACCGGGACAGGGAATCGAGCAGTACTTC
>NA|many|TRBJ1-2|TRBV3-1
CASSQQGYGYTF
TGTGCCAGCAGCCAACAGGGATATGGCTACACCTTC
>TRBD2|many|TRBJ2-5|TRBV30
CAWRTAGGPFVRETQYF
TGTGCCTGGAGGACAGCGGGGGGGCCTTTTGTTCGAGAGACCCAGTACTTC
>TRBD1|NA|TRBJ1-3|TRBV9
CASSVEGDRGPGNTIYF
TGTGCCAGCAGCGTAGAGGGGGACAGGGGGCCTGGAAACACCATATATTTT
>NA|NA|TRBJ1-1|TRBV6-1
CASTVDRMNTEASF
TGTGCCAGCACCGTAGACAGGATGAACACTGAAGCTTCCTTT
>NA|few|TRBJ1-1|TRBV15
CATSRARGLGEAFF
TGTGCCACCAGCAGAGCTAGGGGACTCGGGGAAGCTTTCTTT
>NA|many|TRBJ1-2|TRBV3-1
CASSRGSQGGYGYTF
TGTGCCAGCAGCCGTGGGTCCCAGGGAGGCTATGGCTACACCTTC
>NA|many|TRBJ2-5|TRBV12-3/TRBV12-4
CASRGLETQYF
TGTGCCAGCAGGGGTCTTGAGACCCAGTACTTC
>NA|many|TRBJ2-1|TRBV11-2
CASSLERGNEQFF
TGTGCCAGCAGCTTAGAGCGGGGTAATGAGCAGTTCTTC
>TRBD1|few|TRBJ2-6|TRBV14
CASSHFTGTGLGGANVLTF
TGTGCCAGCAGCCACTTCACCGGGACAGGGCTCGGTGGGGCCAACGTCCTGACTTTC
>TRBD1|NA|TRBJ2-1|TRBV29-1
CSQDRGTYNEQFF
TGCAGCCAGGACAGGGGCACCTACAATGAGCAGTTCTTC
>NA|once|TRBJ2-3|TRBV18
CASSTSLTDTQYF
TGTGCCAGCTCAACTAGCTTAACAGATACGCAGTATTTT
>TRBD1|few|TRBJ1-1|TRBV6-5
CASSYKSAGQGAEAFF
TGTGCCAGCAGTTATAAAAGCGCGGGACAGGGGGCTGAGGCTTTCTTT
>NA|many|TRBJ1-1|TRBV2
CASSGGPKVGAFF
TGTGCCAGCAGTGGGGGACCGAAAGTAGGAGCTTTCTTT
>TRBD1|many|TRBJ1-1|TRBV29-1
CSATQGGTEAFF
TGCAGCGCAACACAGGGGGGCACTGAAGCTTTCTTT
>NA|many|TRBJ2-7|TRBV5-1
CASSFETGGTSYEQYF
TGCGCCAGCAGCTTCGAGACCGGGGGAACGTCCTACGAGCAGTACTTC
>TRBD1|many|TRBJ1-1|TRBV2
CASTQGDLTEAFF
TGTGCCAGCACACAGGGGGATCTAACTGAAGCTTTCTTT
>NA|NA|TRBJ1-5|TRBV6-2/TRBV6-3
CASTLRWGQPQHF
TGTGCCAGCACCTTAAGATGGGGTCAGCCCCAGCATTTT
>NA|many|TRBJ1-2|TRBV30
CAWSEGGRSNYGYTF
TGTGCCTGGAGTGAGGGTGGCAGGAGCAACTATGGCTACACCTTC
>NA|many|TRBJ2-7|TRBV19
CASNGGRNYYEQYF
TGTGCCAGTAATGGGGGGCGGAATTACTACGAGCAGTACTTC
>NA|few|TRBJ1-2|TRBV14
CASSHEEGLLYAYTF
TGTGCCAGCAGCCACGAAGAGGGACTTCTGTATGCCTACACCTTC
>NA|many|TRBJ2-5|TRBV18
CASSRTGTLGETQYF
TGTGCCAGCTCACGAACCGGGACCCTAGGGGAGACCCAGTACTTC
>NA|NA|TRBJ2-7|TRBV19
CASTDSSHEQYF
TGTGCCAGTACGGATAGTTCCCACGAGCAGTACTTC
>NA|many|TRBJ2-3|TRBV30
CAWNGGDTQYF
TGTGCCTGGAATGGAGGAGATACGCAGTATTTT
>NA|many|TRBJ2-1|TRBV11-1
CASSPRVRSYNEQFF
TGTGCCAGCAGCCCCAGGGTGAGAAGCTACAATGAGCAGTTCTTC
>TRBD2|many|TRBJ2-1|TRBV7-8
CASSFFSAGEQDEQFF
TGTGCCAGCAGCTTTTTTTCTGCGGGGGAGCAGGATGAGCAGTTCTTC
>TRBD1|NA|TRBJ2-2|TRBV19
CASSRDRASYHTGELFF
TGTGCCAGTAGTAGGGACAGGGCAAGCTATCACACCGGGGAGCTGTTTTTT
>NA|many|TRBJ1-5|TRBV30
CAWRSGVNQPQHF
TGTGCCTGGAGATCAGGGGTCAATCAGCCCCAGCATTTT
>TRBD2|many|TRBJ2-5|TRBV7-9
CASSLLAGRQETQYF
TGTGCCAGCAGCTTGCTAGCGGGCCGACAAGAGACCCAGTACTTC
>TRBD1|NA|TRBJ1-1|TRBV2
CASAGQGNPEAFF
TGTGCCAGCGCCGGACAGGGAAATCCTGAAGCTTTCTTT
>NA|few|TRBJ2-7|TRBV9
CASSVASTSYEQYF
TGTGCCAGCAGCGTAGCCTCAACGTCCTACGAGCAGTACTTC
>NA|few|TRBJ2-7|TRBV20-1
CSARASSYEQYF
TGCAGTGCTAGGGCGTCCTCCTACGAGCAGTACTTC
>NA|many|TRBJ2-1|TRBV20-1
CSAEGTSSYNEQFF
TGCAGTGCAGAAGGAACGAGCTCCTACAATGAGCAGTTCTTC
>NA|many|TRBJ1-2|TRBV28
CASSLSSYGYTF
TGTGCCAGCAGCCTCTCCAGCTATGGCTACACCTTC
>NA|many|TRBJ2-7|TRBV7-9
CASSSGAVLGGSYEQYF
TGTGCCAGCAGCTCAGGGGCGGTTCTCGGGGGTTCCTACGAGCAGTACTTC
>TRBD2|many|TRBJ2-1|TRBV6-1
CASSEAQSGGNEQFF
TGTGCCAGCAGTGAAGCCCAAAGCGGGGGCAATGAGCAGTTCTTC
>NA|many|TRBJ1-1|TRBV3-1
CASTFGMNTEAFF
TGTGCCAGCACCTTCGGAATGAACACTGAAGCTTTCTTT
>TRBD1|many|TRBJ2-7|TRBV20-1
CSASDRAYEQYF
TGCAGTGCAAGCGACAGGGCCTACGAGCAGTACTTC
>NA|many|TRBJ1-4|TRBV20-1
CSAKQSGELGEKLFF
TGCAGTGCTAAACAGAGCGGAGAACTTGGGGAAAAACTGTTTTTT
>NA|many|TRBJ2-3|TRBV2
CASPTGLYQGADTQYF
TGTGCCAGCCCTACCGGACTATACCAAGGGGCAGATACGCAGTATTTT
>NA|many|TRBJ2-2|TRBV2
CATQRKTGELFF
TGTGCCACCCAAAGAAAAACCGGGGAGCTGTTTTTT
>NA|many|TRBJ1-2|TRBV20-1
CSTKSGWFWQLNYGYTF
TGCAGTACCAAGAGCGGATGGTTTTGGCAGCTCAACTATGGCTACACCTTC
>NA|many|TRBJ2-7|TRBV7-9
CASRLHLAYEQYF
TGTGCCAGCAGGCTTCACCTTGCCTACGAGCAGTACTTC
>NA|NA|TRBJ2-6|TRBV3-1
CASRAGANVLTF
TGTGCCAGCAGGGCTGGGGCCAACGTCCTGACTTTC
>NA|many|TRBJ2-5|TRBV3-1
CASDSGETQYF
TGTGCCAGCGACAGTGGTGAGACCCAGTACTTC
>TRBD1|few|TRBJ1-6|TRBV7-9
CASSFTGDSPLHF
TGTGCCAGCAGCTTCACAGGGGATTCACCCCTCCACTTT
>NA|many|TRBJ2-1|TRBV28
CASSAGGVGNEQFF
TGTGCCAGCAGTGCAGGGGGGGTTGGCAATGAGCAGTTCTTC
>NA|NA|TRBJ2-7|TRBV20-1
CSARDIALAGYEQYF
TGCAGTGCTAGAGATATAGCGCTAGCTGGATACGAGCAGTACTTC
>NA|NA|TRBJ2-7|TRBV19
CASSIVRAQEQYF
TGTGCCAGTAGTATAGTGAGGGCGCAAGAGCAGTACTTC
>NA|few|TRBJ1-2|TRBV19
CASSRATHLGPQNYGYTF
TGTGCCAGCAGTAGGGCGACACATTTGGGACCGCAAAACTATGGCTACACCTTC
>NA|many|TRBJ2-7|TRBV20-1
CSARGPERGVEQYF
TGCAGTGCTAGAGGCCCCGAGAGGGGGGTCGAGCAGTACTTC